Following are 9 T cell receptor beta chains from one sample sequenced in a study of control samples from healthy donors and cancer patients. Data came from immunoSEQ multiplex PCR; TCRdb stores just in-frame clones and leaves some out. The sample contains approximately 100,000 clones, around 89% of which appear only once. The sequenced sample was blood. Receptor source: a man younger than 40 in good health.

The CDR3 nucleotides are TGTGCCAGTTCGGGACTAGCGGGTAGCAATGAGCAGTTCTTC. Translation gives CASSGLAGSNEQFF. The J gene is TRBJ2-1, the V gene TRBV10-3; 12 nucleotides match TRBD2. The CDR3 sequence is 14 residues long. From germline, CDR1 is ENHRY and CDR2 SYGVKD. The junction had 7 bases not matched to a gene; V was cut back by 10 bases and J by 6 bases.

The genes are TRBV11-2 and TRBJ1-2; D not resolved. Between the trimmed V and J ends, which lost 2 bases and 10 bases, there was a span of 11 bases. This CDR3 is built from 12 residues. Germline CDR1 reads SGHAT; CDR2 reads FQNNGV. The CDR3: CASSLRGRDYTF. In DNA, the CDR3 is TGTGCCAGCAGCTTACGGGGTAGGGACTACACCTTC.

The rearrangement uses TRBV7-9 and TRBJ2-1, with D perhaps matching TRBD2 (6 bases). The CDR3 sequence is 15 residues long. V dropped 3 bases and J dropped 6 bases, with 15 bases sitting between them. Germline V gene data show CDR1 as SEHNR and CDR2 as FQNEAQ (reference sequence). CDR3 amino acids: CASSLRGGRSNEQFF. CDR3 nucleotides: TGTGCCAGCAGCTTGAGAGGTGGGAGGAGCAATGAGCAGTTCTTC.

The chain joins TRBV30 to TRBJ1-1, with D perhaps TRBD1 (6 bases). Germline assignment: CDR1 GTSNPN and CDR2 SVGIG (reference sequence). This CDR3 is built from 13 residues. V gave up 5 bases and J gave up 6 bases, with 16 bases separating them. The CDR3 DNA sequence: TGTGCCTGGGGGTGGGGGCAGGGCTCTGAAGCTTTCTTT. The encoded protein is CAWGWGQGSEAFF.

V usage is TRBV13 and J usage is TRBJ2-3, with 8 positions matching TRBD2. This CDR3 has 18 amino acids. V lost 1 base and J lost 2; bases outside the gene matches: 11. Germline CDR1 reads PRHDT; CDR2 reads FYEKMQ (reference sequence). CDR3 sequence reads: CASSLEGLEESHTDTQYF. The DNA of the CDR3 is TGTGCCAGCAGCTTAGAGGGACTAGAGGAGTCCCACACAGATACGCAGTATTTT.

V and J are TRBV28 and TRBJ1-2; D gene ambiguous. The germline gives CDR1 MDHEN, CDR2 SYDVKM. This CDR3 is 15 amino acids long. V shed 5 bases and J shed 1 base, with 14 bases lying between them. CDR3 DNA sequence: TGTGCCAGCAGTCTAAACCCCCGGGTTAACTATGGCTACACCTTC. Residues: CASSLNPRVNYGYTF.

The rearrangement joins TRBV7-3 to TRBJ1-6; 7 bases are shared with TRBD1. CDR1 SGHTA and CDR2 FQGTGA come from the germline V gene. V lost 5 bases to trimming and J lost 7 bases; unmatched junction nucleotides: 5. The CDR3 has 14 residues. CDR3 residues: CASSHTGVNSPLHF. CDR3 DNA sequence: TGTGCCAGCAGCCATACAGGGGTCAATTCACCCCTCCACTTT.

The V gene is TRBV20-1, the J gene TRBJ1-1; D is uncertain. The germline V gene has CDR1 DFQATT and CDR2 SNEGSKA (reference sequence). Trimming removed 8 bases from V and 4 bases from J, with 11 bases in between. The CDR3 covers 11 residues. The CDR3 protein is CSLKVRTEAFF. The CDR3 nucleotides read TGCAGTCTAAAGGTCCGCACTGAAGCTTTCTTT.

The sample holds a few counts of this clone. The rearrangement links TRBV6-1 to TRBJ1-2, with 7 bases lining up with TRBD1. V gave up 2 bases and J gave up 4 bases; unmatched junction bases: 4. This CDR3 has 14 amino acids. CDR1 is MNHNS and CDR2 is SASEGT in the germline V gene. In DNA form, the CDR3 reads TGTGCCAGCAGTGAAACAGGGGCTGGCTATGGCTACACCTTC. Translated, it gives CASSETGAGYGYTF.